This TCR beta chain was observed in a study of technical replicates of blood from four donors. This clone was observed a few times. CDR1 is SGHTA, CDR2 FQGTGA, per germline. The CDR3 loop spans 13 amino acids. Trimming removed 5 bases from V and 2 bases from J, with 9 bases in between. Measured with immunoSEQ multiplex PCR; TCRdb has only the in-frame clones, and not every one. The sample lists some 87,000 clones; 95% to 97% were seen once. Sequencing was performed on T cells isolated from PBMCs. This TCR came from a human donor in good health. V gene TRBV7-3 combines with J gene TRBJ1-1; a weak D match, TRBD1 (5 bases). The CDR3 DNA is TGTGCCAGCAGCATGACAGTCAACACTGAAGCTTTCTTT. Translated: CASSMTVNTEAFF.